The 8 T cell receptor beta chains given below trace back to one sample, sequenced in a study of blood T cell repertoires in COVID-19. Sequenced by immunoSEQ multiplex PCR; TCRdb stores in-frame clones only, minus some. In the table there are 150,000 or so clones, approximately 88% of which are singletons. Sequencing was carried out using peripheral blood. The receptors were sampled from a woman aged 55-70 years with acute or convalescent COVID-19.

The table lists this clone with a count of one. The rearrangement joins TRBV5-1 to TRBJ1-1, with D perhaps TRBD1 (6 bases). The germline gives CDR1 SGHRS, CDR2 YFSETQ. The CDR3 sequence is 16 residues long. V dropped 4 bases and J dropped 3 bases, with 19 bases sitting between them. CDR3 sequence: CASSIGQIGAYTEAFF. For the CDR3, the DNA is TGCGCCAGCAGCATCGGACAGATCGGGGCGTACACTGAAGCTTTCTTT. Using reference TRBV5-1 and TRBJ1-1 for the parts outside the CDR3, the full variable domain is KAGVTQTPRYLIKTRGQQVTLSCSPISGHRSVSWYQQTPGQGLQFLFEYFSETQRNKGNFPGRFSGRQFSNSRSEMNVSTLELGDSALYLCASSIGQIGAYTEAFFGQGTRLTVV.

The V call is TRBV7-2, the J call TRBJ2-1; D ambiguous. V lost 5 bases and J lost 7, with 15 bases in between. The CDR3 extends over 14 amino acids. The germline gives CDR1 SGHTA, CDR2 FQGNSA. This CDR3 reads CASSHSIDGNEQFF. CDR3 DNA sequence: TGTGCCAGCAGCCATTCGATTGACGGGAATGAGCAGTTCTTC.

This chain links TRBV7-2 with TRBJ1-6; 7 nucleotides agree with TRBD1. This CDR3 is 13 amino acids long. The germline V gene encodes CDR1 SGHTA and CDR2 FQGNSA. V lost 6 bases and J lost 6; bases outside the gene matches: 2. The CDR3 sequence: CASSDRVNSPLHF. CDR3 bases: TGTGCCAGCAGTGACAGGGTTAATTCACCCCTCCACTTT.

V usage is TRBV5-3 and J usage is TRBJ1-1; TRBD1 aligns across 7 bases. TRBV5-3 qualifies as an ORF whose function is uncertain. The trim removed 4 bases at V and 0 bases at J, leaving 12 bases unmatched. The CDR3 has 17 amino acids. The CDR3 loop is CARSPSLQGRMNTEAFF. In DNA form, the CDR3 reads TGTGCCAGAAGCCCGTCCCTACAGGGGCGGATGAACACTGAAGCTTTCTTT.

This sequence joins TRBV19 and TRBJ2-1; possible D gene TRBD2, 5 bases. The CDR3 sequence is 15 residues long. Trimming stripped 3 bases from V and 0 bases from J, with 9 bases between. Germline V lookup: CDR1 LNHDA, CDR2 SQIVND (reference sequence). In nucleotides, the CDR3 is TGTGCCAGTAGTATTTCCGGGGACTCCTACAATGAGCAGTTCTTC. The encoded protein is CASSISGDSYNEQFF. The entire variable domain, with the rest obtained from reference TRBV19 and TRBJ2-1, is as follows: DGGITQSPKYLFRKEGQNVTLSCEQNLNHDAMYWYRQDPGQGLRLIYYSQIVNDFQKGDIAEGYSVSREKKESFPLTVTSAQKNPTAFYLCASSISGDSYNEQFFGPGTRLTVL.

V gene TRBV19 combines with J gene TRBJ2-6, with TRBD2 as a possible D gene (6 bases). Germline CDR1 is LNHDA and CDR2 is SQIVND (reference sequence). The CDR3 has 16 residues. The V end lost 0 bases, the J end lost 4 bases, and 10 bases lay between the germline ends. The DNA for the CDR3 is TGTGCCAGTAGTATAGACGGAGGGACCGGGGCCAACGTCCTGACTTTC. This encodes CASSIDGGTGANVLTF.

The CDR3 sequence: CASSVERGGAAQYF. The CDR3 nucleotides read TGCGCCAGCAGTGTAGAGCGGGGGGGGGCGGCCCAGTACTTC. The chain has TRBV10-2 and TRBJ2-5; TRBD2 matches 10 bases. The V gene end was trimmed by 4 bases and the J gene end by 9 bases; junction bases not matched to a gene: 8. Per the germline V gene, CDR1 is WSHSY and CDR2 is SAAADI. The CDR3 covers 14 residues.

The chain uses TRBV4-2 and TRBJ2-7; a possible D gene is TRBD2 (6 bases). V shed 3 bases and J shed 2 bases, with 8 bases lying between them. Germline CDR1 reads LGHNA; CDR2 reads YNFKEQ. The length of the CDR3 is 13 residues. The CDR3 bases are TGTGCCAGCAGCCAGCGCGGGGCCTACGAGCAGTACTTC. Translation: CASSQRGAYEQYF.